Reported below is one TCR beta chain. The antigen is undetermined. This sample stems from a study of T cells in women clearing cervical HPV infection. Across the study: Controls were women whose single incident HPV16 infection cleared within 12 months without precancer or cancer.

General study points: Timing of associations relative to infection is unclear; T-cell subsets were not isolated.

Libraries were prepared by immunoSEQ multiplex PCR; TCRdb keeps only in-frame clonotypes and omits some of them. This repertoire includes under 45,000 clones. HPV was found by MY09/MY11 PCR and dot-blot genotyping. The clonotype originates from a woman between 18 and 70 years old with a cervical HPV16 infection that either progressed to CIN3+ or cleared (not recorded which). The specimen was blood buffy coat.

The sequenced part of the CDR3 DNA is TGTGCCAGTAGTATCGGGACAGGACAAAACGAG. It specifies CASSIGTGQNE. The CDR3, in full, reads CASSIGTGQNEQYF. The chain has TRBV19 and TRBJ2-7, with 8 bases aligning to TRBD1. The sequenced fragment ends 3 residues before the CDR3 boundary, so the rest is inferred from the germline J gene. Germline V gives CDR1 LNHDA, CDR2 SQIVND (reference sequence). V gave up 3 bases and J gave up 5 bases; unmatched junction bases: 6. This CDR3 spans 14 amino acids. Using reference TRBV19 and TRBJ2-7 for the parts outside the CDR3, the full variable domain is DGGITQSPKYLFRKEGQNVTLSCEQNLNHDAMYWYRQDPGQGLRLIYYSQIVNDFQKGDIAEGYSVSREKKESFPLTVTSAQKNPTAFYLCASSIGTGQNEQYFGPGTRLTVT.